The rows below give T cell receptor beta chains drawn from one sample of a study of T cell responses to AZD1222 COVID-19 vaccine. Repertoires were generated with immunoSEQ multiplex PCR, while TCRdb's copy carries only in-frame clones and drops some. The sample yields about 56,000 clones, 75% to 90% seen once. The sequencing used peripheral blood, collected on day 0 of AZD1222 vaccination. These receptors were obtained from an adult in good health. Each CDR3 is given with its conserved first and last residue.

j_gene | v_gene | CDR3aa
TRBJ2-7 | TRBV19 | CASRETRGEQYF
TRBJ2-1 | TRBV5-1 | CASSLGDRGYNEQFF
TRBJ1-2 | TRBV4-1 | CASSQELTGGFGGYTF
TRBJ2-2 | TRBV7-3 | CASSGKGAANTGELFF
TRBJ2-1 | TRBV10-3 | CAIRTSGSELRNEQFF
TRBJ2-7 | TRBV10-3 | CAISEGDSRDEQYF
TRBJ1-4 | TRBV19 | CASSGTNNEKLFF
TRBJ2-5 | TRBV18 | CASSPVVGPQETQYF
TRBJ2-7 | TRBV7-2 | CASSSFPGLAGVEQYF
TRBJ1-1 | TRBV7-8 | CASSLRDRVVLNTEAFF
TRBJ1-5 | TRBV16 | CASSGTGRGQPQHF
TRBJ1-1 | TRBV6-2/TRBV6-3 | CASSYGGGWLNTEAFF
TRBJ2-1 | TRBV24-1 | CATSDLRSQNEQFF
TRBJ1-2 | TRBV9 | CASSVVASYGYTF
TRBJ2-3 | TRBV15 | CATSRLASGIGGTDTQYF
TRBJ2-7 | TRBV21-1 | CASSNPPDRGVPYEQYF
TRBJ2-1 | TRBV7-6 | CASSLAASGLYNEQFF
TRBJ2-3 | TRBV5-1 | CASSSGTSGRTDTQYF
TRBJ1-1 | TRBV10-2 | CASADREAFF
TRBJ1-5 | TRBV6-2/TRBV6-3 | CASSSQFRPQHF
TRBJ2-2 | TRBV15 | CATSRDRAGELFF
TRBJ2-1 | TRBV6-5 | CASSYLAGGSYNEQFF
TRBJ2-1 | TRBV27 | CASSLRPPGAPLLYNEQFF
TRBJ2-2 | TRBV27 | CASSPQAGDPLFGGELFF
TRBJ1-6 | TRBV7-2 | CASSLRQGEGSPLHF
TRBJ1-1 | TRBV4-3 | CASSQAPFNTEAFF
TRBJ1-2 | TRBV6-5 | CASRWTGGGYGYTF
TRBJ2-2 | TRBV5-1 | CASSAQPTGDGELFF
TRBJ2-7 | TRBV3-1/TRBV3-2 | CASIGQGAYEQYF
TRBJ1-6 | TRBV6-1 | CASSEEGHNNSPLHF
TRBJ1-5 | TRBV6-1 | CASSEGRTGVYQPQHF
TRBJ1-5 | TRBV4-3 | CASSLNRGGDQPQHF
TRBJ2-1 | TRBV5-1 | CASSHSSGRRNEQFF
TRBJ1-1 | TRBV6-1 | CASSEGTGITEAFF
TRBJ1-1 | TRBV13 | CASSSSGTGANEAFF
TRBJ1-5 | TRBV6-2/TRBV6-3 | CASSYADQPQHF
TRBJ2-7 | TRBV4-1 | CASSQVLAGSYEQYF
TRBJ2-5 | TRBV29-1 | CSVGGGRQQETQYF
TRBJ2-2 | TRBV9 | CASSVEAGTGELFF
TRBJ2-1 | TRBV5-6 | CASSLATRGRFNNEQFF
TRBJ1-2 | TRBV19 | CASTPRDRSSGYTF
TRBJ1-2 | TRBV2 | CASSTTRDTYYGYTF
TRBJ1-2 | TRBV7-8 | CASSRTTPEGSNYGYTF
TRBJ1-3 | TRBV5-1 | CASSSFLGFSGNTIYF
TRBJ2-3 | TRBV10-2 | CASFDYGGAGLITSTDTQYF
TRBJ2-2 | TRBV28 | CASSFRQGGTGELFF
TRBJ2-5 | TRBV5-1 | CASSLGRLGETQYF
TRBJ1-1 | TRBV5-6 | CASSLGSGGYGEAFF
TRBJ1-5 | TRBV24-1 | CATSVLRQGNQPQHF
TRBJ2-7 | TRBV6-5 | CASISARSNYEQYF
TRBJ2-7 | TRBV30 | CASSQNPQGYEQYF
TRBJ2-3 | TRBV6-4 | CASSPLGLGTDTQYF
TRBJ2-7 | TRBV6-5 | CASEAGGREQYF
TRBJ2-3 | TRBV4-2 | CASSQVGSTDTQYF
TRBJ1-6 | TRBV7-9 | CASSQFGTGDSPLHF
TRBJ1-2 | TRBV30 | CAWLRDNPTNYGYTF
TRBJ1-5 | TRBV30 | CAWVGQLNQPQHF
TRBJ2-5 | TRBV7-9 | CASSLTIGRETQYF
TRBJ2-1 | TRBV11-3 | CASSLRITSGRATYHEQFF